These T cell receptor beta chains were read from a single sample in a study of blood T cells in healthy people across ages. Each CDR3 protein gets one entry after TCRdb re-called the 5' RACE reads with MiXCR. Of about 1.5 million distinct CDR3 sequences in the sample, approximately 43% are singletons; the top ten hold about 4%. Sequencing used blood. Receptors were obtained from a woman under 30 in good health. CDR3s include the opening cysteine and the closing phenylalanine or tryptophan. A D gene is named only where the DNA matches it firmly. Size is omitted from some rows. Given values are once, few, many or a class for expanded clones.

V gene: TRBV4-3
CDR3 length: 16
D gene: TRBD1
clone size: few
J gene: TRBJ1-2
CDR3 protein: CASRLDRTGANYGYTF
CDR3 DNA: TGCGCCAGCAGACTCGACCGGACAGGCGCTAACTATGGCTACACCTTC

V gene: TRBV20-1
CDR3 length: 16
D gene: TRBD2
clone size: NA
J gene: TRBJ2-7
CDR3 protein: CSASRSSLAAYNEQYF
CDR3 DNA: TGCAGTGCTAGTCGTTCGTCACTAGCGGCCTACAATGAGCAGTACTTC

V gene: TRBV9
CDR3 length: 16
D gene: NA
clone size: NA
J gene: TRBJ1-3
CDR3 protein: CASSVDGSLSGNTIYF
CDR3 DNA: TGTGCCAGCAGCGTAGACGGGTCACTCTCTGGAAACACCATATATTTT

V gene: TRBV29-1
CDR3 length: 13
D gene: NA
clone size: NA
J gene: TRBJ2-7
CDR3 protein: CSVRQRLTYEQYF
CDR3 DNA: TGCAGCGTCCGACAGAGACTTACCTACGAGCAGTACTTC

V gene: TRBV7-9
CDR3 length: 17
D gene: TRBD1
clone size: once
J gene: TRBJ1-1
CDR3 protein: CASSFVVDRYGNTEAFF
CDR3 DNA: TGTGCCAGCAGCTTTGTGGTGGACAGGTATGGGAACACTGAAGCTTTCTTT

V gene: TRBV28
CDR3 length: 18
D gene: NA
clone size: NA
J gene: TRBJ2-1
CDR3 protein: CASRSTLRSRAYYNEQFF
CDR3 DNA: TGTGCCAGCAGATCCACATTAAGGAGCAGGGCCTACTACAATGAGCAGTTCTTC

V gene: TRBV20-1
CDR3 length: 13
D gene: TRBD1
clone size: NA
J gene: TRBJ1-2
CDR3 protein: CSALPDRELGYTF
CDR3 DNA: TGCAGTGCACTCCCGGACAGGGAACTTGGCTACACCTTC

V gene: TRBV24-1
CDR3 length: 16
D gene: TRBD1
clone size: NA
J gene: TRBJ2-2
CDR3 protein: CATSDLPGGETGELFF
CDR3 DNA: TGTGCCACCAGTGATTTGCCAGGGGGCGAAACCGGGGAGCTGTTTTTT

V gene: TRBV5-1
CDR3 length: 16
D gene: NA
clone size: few
J gene: TRBJ2-3
CDR3 protein: CASSSGGGPSTDTQYF
CDR3 DNA: TGCGCCAGCAGCTCGGGCGGAGGGCCAAGCACAGATACGCAGTATTTT

V gene: TRBV19
CDR3 length: 15
D gene: TRBD2
clone size: once
J gene: TRBJ2-7
CDR3 protein: CASSTAEAGGYEQYF
CDR3 DNA: TGTGCCAGTAGTACTGCGGAGGCGGGAGGTTACGAGCAGTACTTC

V gene: TRBV3-1
CDR3 length: 18
D gene: TRBD2
clone size: NA
J gene: TRBJ2-3
CDR3 protein: CASSHGHPSGRITDTQYF
CDR3 DNA: TGTGCCAGCAGCCACGGCCACCCTAGCGGGAGGATCACAGATACGCAGTATTTT